The table lists the clone carrying this T cell receptor beta chain with a count of one. Assay used: immunoSEQ multiplex PCR; TCRdb lists only in-frame clones, some missing. The sample has 60,000 or so clones, roughly 95% seen once. The data originate from a study of preoperative IRX-2 immunotherapy in early breast cancer. Germline values: CDR1 LNHDA, CDR2 SQIVND (reference sequence). V lost 2 bases, J lost 5 bases, and 10 bases lay in between. The CDR3 is 14 amino acids. Documented treatment: preoperative locoregional IRX-2 cytokine immunotherapy. Preoperative locoregional IRX-2 cytokine immunotherapy was tested in the phase Ib source study.

The sample was taken from a patient treated with IRX-2 immunotherapy. The clonotype was recovered from a human donor with breast cancer. The chain links TRBV19 to TRBJ1-5; the D gene is possibly TRBD1 (6 bases). For the CDR3, the DNA is TGTGCCAGTAGTATACTGGACAGTCATCAGCCCCAGCATTTT. This gives the protein CASSILDSHQPQHF.